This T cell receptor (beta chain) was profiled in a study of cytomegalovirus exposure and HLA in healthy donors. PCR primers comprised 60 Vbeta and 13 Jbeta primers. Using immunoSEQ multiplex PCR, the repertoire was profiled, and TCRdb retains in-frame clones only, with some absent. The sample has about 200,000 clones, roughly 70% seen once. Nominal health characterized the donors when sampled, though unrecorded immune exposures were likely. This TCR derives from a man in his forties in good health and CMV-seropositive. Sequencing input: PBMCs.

CDR3 coding DNA: TGCAGCGCCCAGGGGGTTTTCTATGGCTACACCTTC. Residues: CSAQGVFYGYTF. The chain couples TRBV29-1 to TRBJ1-2; TRBD1 aligns across 7 bases. Trimming at V came to 7 bases and at J to 4 bases, leaving 6 bases not matched to a gene. This CDR3 has 12 amino acids. Germline values: CDR1 SQVTM, CDR2 ANQGSEA.